This T cell receptor (beta chain) was sequenced for a study of OX40 agonist ivuxolimab in advanced cancers. Turning to the study itself: Patients received intravenous ivuxolimab every 2 weeks at 0.01 to 10 mg/kg.

Trimming took 4 bases from V and 0 from J, leaving 7 bases between them. The CDR3 runs to 14 residues. Germline V gene lookup returns CDR1 LGHNA and CDR2 YSLEER. Measured with immunoSEQ multiplex PCR; TCRdb has only the in-frame clones, and not every one. The sample has 77,000 or so clones; 94% are singletons. A word on this clone: Its antigen is unidentified.

Study-wide results and caveats: Determination of antigen specificity was not performed for the expanded peripheral T cells.

This clonotype originated in an adult with an advanced solid tumor such as melanoma, head and neck, liver or kidney cancer. The chain links TRBV4-3 to TRBJ2-1, with D possibly matching TRBD1 (5 bases). Sequenced material: CD4+ or CD8+ T cells sorted from blood, taken in a trial of the OX40 agonist ivuxolimab. CDR3 in amino acids: CASSPDSSYNEQFF. Written as DNA, the CDR3 is TGCGCCAGCAGCCCCGACAGCTCCTACAATGAGCAGTTCTTC.